This TCR beta chain appears in the sequencing data of a study of T cell responses to AZD1222 COVID-19 vaccine. Study-level results: Nearly half of the spike-specific TCRs reportedly recognize variant regions that carry no mutations.

On this clone: Its antigen remains unidentified.

Produced via immunoSEQ multiplex PCR; TCRdb's table is partial and in-frame only. Of about 100,000 clones detected, approximately 91% appear once; the ten largest clones hold approximately 9%. This CDR3 region has 12 residues. Germline assignment: CDR1 MDHEN and CDR2 SYDVKM. The J segment lost 5 bases and the V segment lost 9 bases, leaving 6 bases of the junction unmatched. This specimen consisted of peripheral blood, obtained 28 days after the second AZD1222 dose. The chain uses TRBV28 and TRBJ1-2, with TRBD1 identical over 7 bases. This receptor was taken from an adult who received the AZD1222 COVID-19 vaccine. The CDR3: CASTGQLYGYTF. For the CDR3, the DNA is TGTGCCAGTACGGGACAGTTATATGGCTACACCTTC.